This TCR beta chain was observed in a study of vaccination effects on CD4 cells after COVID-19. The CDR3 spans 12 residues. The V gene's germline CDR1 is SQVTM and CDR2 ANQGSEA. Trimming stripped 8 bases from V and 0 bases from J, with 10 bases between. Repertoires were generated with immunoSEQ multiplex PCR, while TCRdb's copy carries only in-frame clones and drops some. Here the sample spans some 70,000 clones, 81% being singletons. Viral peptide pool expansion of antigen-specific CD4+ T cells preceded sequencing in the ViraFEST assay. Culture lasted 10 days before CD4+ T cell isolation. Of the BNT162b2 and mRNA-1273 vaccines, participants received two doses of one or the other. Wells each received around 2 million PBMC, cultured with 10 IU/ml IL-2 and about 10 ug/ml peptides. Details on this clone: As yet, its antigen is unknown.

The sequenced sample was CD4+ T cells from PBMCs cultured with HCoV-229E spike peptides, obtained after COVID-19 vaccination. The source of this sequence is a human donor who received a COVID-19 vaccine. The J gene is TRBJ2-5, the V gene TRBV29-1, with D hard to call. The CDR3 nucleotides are TGCAGCTATGGATTGAACCAAGAGACCCAGTACTTC. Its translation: CSYGLNQETQYF.